Each of the 3 T cell receptor beta chains below was sequenced from the same sample in a study of shared clonotypes between healthy human individuals. Here immunoSEQ multiplex PCR was the method, and the copy in TCRdb shows in-frame clones only, minus some. The table has some 1,600,000 clones, 95% to 99% seen once. Sample: naive CD4+ T cells sorted from blood. As for subset: CD45RA+ positively selected. The receptors stem from a man aged 25 to 45 in good health.

The V and J genes are TRBV7-3 and TRBJ2-2, with D possibly matching TRBD2 (6 bases). The V gene lost 0 bases and the J gene lost 5 bases, with 10 bases spanning the gap. The CDR3 has 15 amino acids. Germline CDR1 and CDR2: SGHTA and FQGTGA. The CDR3, as DNA: TGTGCCAGCAGCTTAACTGGCAGCGGGACCGGGGAGCTGTTTTTT. It yields the protein CASSLTGSGTGELFF.

This clone was recorded once. This chain links TRBV9 with TRBJ2-1, with D perhaps matching TRBD2 (6 bases). V was clipped by 2 bases and J by 6 bases, with 9 bases between them. Germline values: CDR1 SGDLS, CDR2 YYNGEE. The CDR3 sequence is 13 residues long. In DNA, the CDR3 is TGTGCCAGCAGCGTTCTAGCGTTCAATGAGCAGTTCTTC. Protein product: CASSVLAFNEQFF. The full variable domain, rest sourced from reference TRBV9 and TRBJ2-1, is DSGVTQTPKHLITATGQRVTLRCSPRSGDLSVYWYQQSLDQGLQFLIQYYNGEERAKGNILERFSAQQFPDLHSELNLSSLELGDSALYFCASSVLAFNEQFFGPGTRLTVL.

The CDR3 is CASSVGGPTGELFF. The CDR3 DNA reads as TGTGCCAGCAGCGTAGGTGGACCCACCGGGGAGCTGTTTTTT. This chain uses TRBV9 with TRBJ2-2; no definite D call. The CDR3 loop spans 14 amino acids. Germline V lookup: CDR1 SGDLS, CDR2 YYNGEE. Trimming took off 0 bases at V and 4 bases at J, with 7 bases between the two ends.